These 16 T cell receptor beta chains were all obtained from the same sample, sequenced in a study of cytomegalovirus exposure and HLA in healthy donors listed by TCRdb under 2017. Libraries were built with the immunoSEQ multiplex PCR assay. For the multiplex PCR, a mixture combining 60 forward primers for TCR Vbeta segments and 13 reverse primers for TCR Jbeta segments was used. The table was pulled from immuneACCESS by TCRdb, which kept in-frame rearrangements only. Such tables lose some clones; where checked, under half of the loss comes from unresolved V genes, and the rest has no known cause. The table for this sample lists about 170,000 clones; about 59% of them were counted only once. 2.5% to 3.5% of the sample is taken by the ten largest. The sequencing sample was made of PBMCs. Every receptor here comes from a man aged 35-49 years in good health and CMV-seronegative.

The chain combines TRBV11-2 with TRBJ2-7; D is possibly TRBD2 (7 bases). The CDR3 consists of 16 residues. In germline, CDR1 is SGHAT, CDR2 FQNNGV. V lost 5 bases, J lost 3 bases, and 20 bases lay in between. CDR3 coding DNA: TGTGCCAGCAGCCTCCTAGGGGGGGTAAATTTCTACGAGCAGTACTTC. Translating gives CASSLLGGVNFYEQYF.

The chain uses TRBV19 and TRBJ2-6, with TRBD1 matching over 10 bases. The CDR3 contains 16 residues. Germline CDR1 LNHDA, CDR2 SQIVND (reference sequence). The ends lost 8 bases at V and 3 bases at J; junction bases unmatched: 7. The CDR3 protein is CASSQTGGFGANVLTF. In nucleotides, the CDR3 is TGTGCCAGTTCCCAGACAGGGGGCTTTGGGGCCAACGTCCTGACTTTC.

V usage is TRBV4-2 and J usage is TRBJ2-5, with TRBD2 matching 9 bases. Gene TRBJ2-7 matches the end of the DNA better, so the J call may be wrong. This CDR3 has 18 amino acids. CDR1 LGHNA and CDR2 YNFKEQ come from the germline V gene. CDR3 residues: CASSQDVASGKGAYEQYF. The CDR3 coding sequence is TGTGCCAGCAGCCAAGATGTTGCTAGCGGGAAAGGGGCCTACGAGCAGTACTTC.

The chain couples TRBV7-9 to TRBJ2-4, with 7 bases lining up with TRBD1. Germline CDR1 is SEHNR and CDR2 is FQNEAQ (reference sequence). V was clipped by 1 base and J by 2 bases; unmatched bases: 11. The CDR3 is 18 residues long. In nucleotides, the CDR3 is TGTGCCAGCAGCTTAGGATTGACAGGGATTGGAACCAAAAACATTCAGTACTTC. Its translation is CASSLGLTGIGTKNIQYF.

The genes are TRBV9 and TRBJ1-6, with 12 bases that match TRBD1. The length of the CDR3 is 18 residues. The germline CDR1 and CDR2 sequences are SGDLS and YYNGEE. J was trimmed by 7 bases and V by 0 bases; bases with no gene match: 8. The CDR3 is CASSVGGTGGARNSPLHF. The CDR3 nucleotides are TGTGCCAGCAGCGTAGGGGGGACAGGGGGCGCGCGAAATTCACCCCTCCACTTT.

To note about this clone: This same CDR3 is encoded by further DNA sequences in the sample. The CDR3 reads CASSLHGTGGYEQYF. The CDR3, as DNA: TGCGCCAGCAGCTTGCACGGGACAGGGGGCTACGAGCAGTACTTC. The gene calls are TRBV5-1 and TRBJ2-7; 11 bases line up with TRBD1. J gave up 3 bases and V 1 base, and 3 bases lay outside the gene matches. CDR1 is SGHRS, CDR2 YFSETQ, per germline. This CDR3 is 15 amino acids long.

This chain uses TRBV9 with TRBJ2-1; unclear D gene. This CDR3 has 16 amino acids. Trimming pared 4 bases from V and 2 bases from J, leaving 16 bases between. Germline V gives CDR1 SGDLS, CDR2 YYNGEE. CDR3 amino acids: CASSPGSSLAYNEQFF. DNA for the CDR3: TGTGCCAGCAGCCCCGGGTCCTCCCTCGCCTACAATGAGCAGTTCTTC.

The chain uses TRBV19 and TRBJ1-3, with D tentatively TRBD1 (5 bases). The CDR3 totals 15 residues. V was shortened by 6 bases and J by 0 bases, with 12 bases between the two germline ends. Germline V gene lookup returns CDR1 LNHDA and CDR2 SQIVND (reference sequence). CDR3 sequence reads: CASSLDSFSGNTIYF. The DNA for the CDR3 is TGTGCCAGTAGCCTCGACAGCTTCTCTGGAAACACCATATATTTT.

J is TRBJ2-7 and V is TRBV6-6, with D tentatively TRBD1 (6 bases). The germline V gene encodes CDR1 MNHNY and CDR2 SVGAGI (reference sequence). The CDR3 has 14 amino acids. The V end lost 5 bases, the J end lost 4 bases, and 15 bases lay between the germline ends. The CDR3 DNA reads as TGTGCCAGCAGTCAACTTACAGGGTGGTACGAGCAGTACTTC. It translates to CASSQLTGWYEQYF.

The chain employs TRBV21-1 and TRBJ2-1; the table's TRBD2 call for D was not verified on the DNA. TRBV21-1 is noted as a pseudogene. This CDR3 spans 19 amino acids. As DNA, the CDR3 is TGTGCCAGCAACCCCCCGGGACTAGCGGGGGTATACTCCTACAATGAGCAGTTCTTC. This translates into CASNPPGLAGVYSYNEQFF.

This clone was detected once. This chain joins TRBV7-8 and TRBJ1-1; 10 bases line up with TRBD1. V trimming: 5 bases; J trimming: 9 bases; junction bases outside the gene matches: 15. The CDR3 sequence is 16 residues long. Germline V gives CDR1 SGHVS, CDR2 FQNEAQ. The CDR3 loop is CASSLNPGTGVRKAFF. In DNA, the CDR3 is TGTGCCAGCAGCCTGAATCCCGGGACAGGGGTTAGGAAAGCTTTCTTT.

CDR3 bases: TGTGCCAGCACGGACAGGGGAGTGGGGCCCCAGCATTTT. It translates to CASTDRGVGPQHF. This rearrangement joins TRBV6-1 to TRBJ1-5, with TRBD1 matching over 9 bases. Losses at the gene ends were 7 bases for V and 9 bases for J; bases not matched to a gene: 7. This CDR3 spans 13 amino acids. Germline assignment: CDR1 MNHNS and CDR2 SASEGT.

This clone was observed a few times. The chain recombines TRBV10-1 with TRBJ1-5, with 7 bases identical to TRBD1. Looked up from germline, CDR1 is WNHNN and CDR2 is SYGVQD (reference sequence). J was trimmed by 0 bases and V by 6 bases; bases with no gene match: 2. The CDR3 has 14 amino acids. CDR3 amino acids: CASRGTDSNQPQHF. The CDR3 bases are TGCGCCAGCAGAGGGACAGATAGCAATCAGCCCCAGCATTTT.

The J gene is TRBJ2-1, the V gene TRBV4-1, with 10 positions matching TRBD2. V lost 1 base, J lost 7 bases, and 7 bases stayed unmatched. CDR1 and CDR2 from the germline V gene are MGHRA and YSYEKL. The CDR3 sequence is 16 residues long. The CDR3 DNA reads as TGCGCCAGCAGCCAAGGGCCGGGACTAGCGCCAAATGAGCAGTTCTTC. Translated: CASSQGPGLAPNEQFF.

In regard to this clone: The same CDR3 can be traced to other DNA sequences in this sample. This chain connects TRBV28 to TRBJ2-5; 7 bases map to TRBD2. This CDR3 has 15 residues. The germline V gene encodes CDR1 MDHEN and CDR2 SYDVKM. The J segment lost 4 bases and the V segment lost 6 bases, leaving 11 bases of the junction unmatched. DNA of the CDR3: TGTGCCAGCAGCGAAACTAGCGCAGGACCAGAGACCCAGTACTTC. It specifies CASSETSAGPETQYF.

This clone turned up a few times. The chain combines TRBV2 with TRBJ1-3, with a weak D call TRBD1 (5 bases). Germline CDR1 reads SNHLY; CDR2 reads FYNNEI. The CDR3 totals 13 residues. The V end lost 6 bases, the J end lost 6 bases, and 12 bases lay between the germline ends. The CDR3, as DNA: TGTGCCAGCAGACTCAGGGAAGCAAACACCATATATTTT. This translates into CASRLREANTIYF.